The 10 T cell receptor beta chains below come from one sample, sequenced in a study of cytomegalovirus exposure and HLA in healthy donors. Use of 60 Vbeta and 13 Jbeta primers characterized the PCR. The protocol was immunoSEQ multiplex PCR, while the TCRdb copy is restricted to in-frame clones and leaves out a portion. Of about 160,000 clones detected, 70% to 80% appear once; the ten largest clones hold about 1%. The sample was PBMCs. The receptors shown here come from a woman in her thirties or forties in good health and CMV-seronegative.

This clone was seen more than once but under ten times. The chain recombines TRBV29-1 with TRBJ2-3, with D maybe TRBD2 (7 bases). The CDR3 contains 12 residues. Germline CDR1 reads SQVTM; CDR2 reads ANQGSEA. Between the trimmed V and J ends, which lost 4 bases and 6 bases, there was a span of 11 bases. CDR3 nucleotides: TGCAGCGTTGTCAAGGGGGGGGATACGCAGTATTTT. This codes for CSVVKGGDTQYF.

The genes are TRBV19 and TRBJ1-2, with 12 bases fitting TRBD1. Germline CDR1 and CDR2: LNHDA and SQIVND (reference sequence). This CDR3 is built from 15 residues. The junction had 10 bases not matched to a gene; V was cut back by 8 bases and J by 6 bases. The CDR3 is CASLKGTGGANGYTF. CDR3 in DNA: TGTGCCAGTCTTAAGGGGACAGGGGGCGCGAATGGCTACACCTTC.

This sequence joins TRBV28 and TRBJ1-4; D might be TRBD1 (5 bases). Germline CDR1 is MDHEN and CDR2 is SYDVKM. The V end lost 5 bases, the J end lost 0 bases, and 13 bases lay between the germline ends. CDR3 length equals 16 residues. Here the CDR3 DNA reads TGTGCCAGCAGTCTAAACTGGGGGGCAACTAATGAAAAACTGTTTTTT. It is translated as CASSLNWGATNEKLFF.

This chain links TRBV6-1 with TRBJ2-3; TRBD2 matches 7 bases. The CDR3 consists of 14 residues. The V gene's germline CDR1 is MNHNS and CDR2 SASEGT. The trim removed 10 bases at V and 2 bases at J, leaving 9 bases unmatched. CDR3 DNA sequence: TGTGCCAACGGGCGAGCGGGGTCCACAGATACGCAGTATTTT. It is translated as CANGRAGSTDTQYF.

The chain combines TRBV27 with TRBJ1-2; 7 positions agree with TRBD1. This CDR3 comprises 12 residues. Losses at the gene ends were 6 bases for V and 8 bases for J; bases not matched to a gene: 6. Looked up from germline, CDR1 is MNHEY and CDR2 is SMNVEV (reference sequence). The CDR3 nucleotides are TGTGCCAGCAGCACAGGGGATGGCGGCTACACCTTC. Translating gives CASSTGDGGYTF.

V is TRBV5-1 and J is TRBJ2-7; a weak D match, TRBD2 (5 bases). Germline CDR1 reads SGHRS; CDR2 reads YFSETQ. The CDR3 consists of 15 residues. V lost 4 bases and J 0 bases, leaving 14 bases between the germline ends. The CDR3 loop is CASSDGLGVSYEQYF. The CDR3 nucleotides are TGCGCCAGCAGCGATGGCTTGGGAGTCTCCTACGAGCAGTACTTC.

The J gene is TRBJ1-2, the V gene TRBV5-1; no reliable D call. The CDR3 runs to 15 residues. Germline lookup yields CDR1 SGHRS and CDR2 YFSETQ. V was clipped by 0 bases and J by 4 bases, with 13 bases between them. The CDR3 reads CASSLGGADPYGYTF. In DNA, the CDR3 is TGCGCCAGCAGCTTGGGAGGTGCAGACCCCTATGGCTACACCTTC.

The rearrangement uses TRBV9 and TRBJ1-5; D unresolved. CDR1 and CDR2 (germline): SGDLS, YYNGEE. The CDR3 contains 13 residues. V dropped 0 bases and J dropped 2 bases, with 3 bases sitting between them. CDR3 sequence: CASSVAGNQPQHF. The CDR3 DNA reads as TGTGCCAGCAGCGTAGCAGGCAATCAGCCCCAGCATTTT.

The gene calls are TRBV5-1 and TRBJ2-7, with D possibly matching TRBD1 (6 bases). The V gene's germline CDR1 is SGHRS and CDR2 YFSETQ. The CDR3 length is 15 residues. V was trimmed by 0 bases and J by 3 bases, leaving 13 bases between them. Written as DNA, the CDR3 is TGCGCCAGCAGCTTGGAGGCGCCAGGGGTCTACGAGCAGTACTTC. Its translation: CASSLEAPGVYEQYF.

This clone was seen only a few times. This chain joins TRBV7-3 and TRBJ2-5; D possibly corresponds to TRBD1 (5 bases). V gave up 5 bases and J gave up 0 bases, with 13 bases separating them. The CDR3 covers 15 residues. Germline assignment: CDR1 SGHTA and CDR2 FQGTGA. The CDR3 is CASSLGTGDQETQYF. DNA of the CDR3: TGTGCCAGCAGCCTAGGAACAGGCGACCAAGAGACCCAGTACTTC.